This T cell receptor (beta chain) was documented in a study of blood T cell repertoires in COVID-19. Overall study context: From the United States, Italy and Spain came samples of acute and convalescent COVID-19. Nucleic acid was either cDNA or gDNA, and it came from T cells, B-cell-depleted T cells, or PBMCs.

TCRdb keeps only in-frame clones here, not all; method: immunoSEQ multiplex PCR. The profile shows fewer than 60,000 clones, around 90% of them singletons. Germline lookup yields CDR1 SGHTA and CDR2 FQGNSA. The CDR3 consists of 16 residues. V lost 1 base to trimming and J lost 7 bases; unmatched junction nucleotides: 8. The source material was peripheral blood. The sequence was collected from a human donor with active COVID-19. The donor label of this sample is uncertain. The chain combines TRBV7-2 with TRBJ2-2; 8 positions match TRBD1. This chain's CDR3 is CASSLGTGLFGGELFF. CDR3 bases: TGTGCCAGCAGCTTAGGGACAGGGCTTTTTGGCGGGGAGCTGTTTTTT.